This T cell receptor beta chain was sequenced during a study of T cells in narcolepsy. Study in general: Donors had narcolepsy type 1 or type 2, or were healthy controls. Findings and caveats of the study: Reportedly, autoreactive clonotypes were serially detected in patients' blood but not controls'.

Germline V gives CDR1 SGHRS, CDR2 YFSETQ. V was clipped by 2 bases and J by 3 bases; unmatched bases: 1. The length of the CDR3 is 13 residues. Produced via immunoSEQ multiplex PCR; TCRdb's table is partial and in-frame only. The sample records roughly 12,000 clones, around 94% being singletons. On this clone: Its antigen is undetermined.

The rearrangement joins TRBV5-1 to TRBJ1-1; 7 positions match TRBD1. Sequencing was performed on CD45RA- memory CD4+ T cells from PBMCs. This TCR came from a human donor with narcolepsy. CDR3 residues: CASSLDRDTEAFF. In nucleotides, the CDR3 is TGCGCCAGCAGCTTAGACAGGGACACTGAAGCTTTCTTT.